This entry lists 25 T cell receptor beta chains sequenced from one sample in a study of shared clonotypes between healthy human individuals. Using immunoSEQ multiplex PCR, the repertoire was profiled, and TCRdb retains in-frame clones only, with some absent. Of 530,000 or so clones listed, roughly 85% are singletons. The sample comprised PBMCs. Every receptor here comes from a woman aged 40 to 49 in good health. Some clones in this sample may be carry-over from other donors' samples.

The chain uses TRBV25-1 and TRBJ2-1; D unclear. This CDR3 region has 13 residues. Germline CDR1 MGHDK, CDR2 SYGVNS. V was shortened by 4 bases and J by 9 bases, with 13 bases between the two germline ends. For the CDR3, the DNA is TGTGCCAGCAGTGTTGGGGTTCCCAGTGAGCAGTTCTTC. This sequence encodes CASSVGVPSEQFF.

This clone came up once. CDR3 loop: CASSPRGANVLTF. DNA of the CDR3: TGCGCCAGCAGCCCTCGCGGTGCCAACGTCCTGACTTTC. This rearrangement joins TRBV4-1 to TRBJ2-6; D ambiguous. From germline, CDR1 is MGHRA and CDR2 YSYEKL. V lost 4 bases to trimming and J lost 7 bases, with 8 bases between them. CDR3 length equals 13 residues.

This chain joins TRBV6-6 and TRBJ2-7; unclear D gene. Trimming took 6 bases from V and 4 from J, leaving 10 bases between them. Germline CDR1 is MNHNY and CDR2 is SVGAGI (reference sequence). The CDR3 totals 12 residues. Here the CDR3 reads CASRTPSYEQYF. CDR3 DNA sequence: TGTGCCAGCAGGACTCCCTCGTACGAGCAGTACTTC.

This clone was detected only a few times. The V and J genes are TRBV2 and TRBJ1-5; D is perhaps TRBD1 (5 bases). This CDR3 is built from 15 residues. Trimming removed 1 base from V and 5 bases from J, with 12 bases in between. Germline CDR1 and CDR2: SNHLY and FYNNEI. The CDR3 sequence is CASSEGRRVDQPQHF. CDR3 bases: TGTGCCAGCAGTGAAGGGCGCAGGGTAGATCAGCCCCAGCATTTT.

The chain carries TRBV29-1 and TRBJ2-1, with TRBD2 identical over 8 bases. This CDR3 is built from 16 residues. Germline V gene sequence: CDR1 SQVTM, CDR2 ANQGSEA. Germline trimming cut 2 bases from V and 0 bases from J; bases unmatched to any gene: 6. CDR3 bases: TGCAGCGTTGAAAGCCTAGCGGGCCACTCCTACAATGAGCAGTTCTTC. Translating it yields CSVESLAGHSYNEQFF.

V gene TRBV7-9 combines with J gene TRBJ2-2; TRBD2 aligns across 7 bases. Germline CDR1 and CDR2: SEHNR and FQNEAQ (reference sequence). This CDR3 region has 16 residues. V gave up 4 bases and J gave up 1 base; unmatched junction bases: 6. As DNA, the CDR3 is TGTGCCAGCAGCTACCGACTAGCCTTGAACACCGGGGAGCTGTTTTTT. Translation: CASSYRLALNTGELFF.

The chain links TRBV5-4 to TRBJ1-1; 7 bases fit TRBD1. The CDR3 length is 16 residues. Germline CDR1 is SGHNT and CDR2 is YYREEE (reference sequence). V trimming: 4 bases; J trimming: 1 base; junction bases outside the gene matches: 10. The CDR3 sequence is CASSPDLGQANTEAFF. CDR3 nucleotides: TGTGCCAGCAGCCCTGACCTTGGACAGGCGAACACTGAAGCTTTCTTT.

V is TRBV28 and J is TRBJ2-2, with D perhaps matching TRBD1 (6 bases). There are 16 residues in the CDR3. Germline V gives CDR1 MDHEN, CDR2 SYDVKM. Trimming left V 7 bases short and J 0 bases short, with 15 bases between. CDR3 sequence reads: CASKIADSSNTGELFF. The CDR3 coding sequence is TGTGCCAGCAAGATTGCGGACAGCTCGAACACCGGGGAGCTGTTTTTT. The full variable domain, with the rest looked up from reference TRBV28 and TRBJ2-2, is DVKVTQSSRYLVKRTGEKVFLECVQDMDHENMFWYRQDPGLGLRLIYFSYDVKMKEKGDIPEGYSVSREKKERFSLILESASTNQTSMYLCASKIADSSNTGELFFGEGSRLTVL.

Regarding this clone: This likely came from a read error, as a far larger clone is one base away. The chain couples TRBV2 to TRBJ1-1, with D perhaps matching TRBD1 (6 bases). Trimming took 5 bases from V and 11 from J, leaving 21 bases between them. Germline V gene sequence: CDR1 SNHLY, CDR2 FYNNEI. CDR3 length: 14 amino acids. This CDR3 reads CASSKETGSRDAFF. CDR3 sequence (DNA): TGTGCCAGCAGTAAAGAAACAGGGAGTAGGGATGCTTTCTTT.

For the CDR3, the DNA is TGTGCCAGCAGTTTATCCCGGGACAGGGGATTGATTGAGCAGTTCTTC. Translating it yields CASSLSRDRGLIEQFF. The chain carries TRBV27 and TRBJ2-1, with TRBD1 identical over 10 bases. Losses at the gene ends were 0 bases for V and 9 bases for J; bases not matched to a gene: 8. Germline CDR1 MNHEY, CDR2 SMNVEV (reference sequence). The CDR3 sequence is 16 residues long.

The V and J genes are TRBV15 and TRBJ2-7, with 10 bases identical to TRBD2. The germline CDR1 and CDR2 sequences are LNHNV and YYDKDF (reference sequence). This CDR3 is built from 13 residues. The junction had 3 bases not matched to a gene; V was cut back by 5 bases and J by 5 bases. The CDR3 sequence: CATSYGTSDEQYF. CDR3 nucleotides: TGTGCCACCAGCTACGGGACTAGCGACGAGCAGTACTTC.

The chain couples TRBV28 to TRBJ2-1; 7 nucleotides agree with TRBD2. CDR3 length equals 16 residues. Germline CDR1 and CDR2: MDHEN and SYDVKM. J lost 0 bases, V lost 2 bases, and 4 bases had no gene match. The CDR3 bases are TGTGCCAGCAGTTTAGCCGGGACTAACTCCTACAATGAGCAGTTCTTC. This codes for CASSLAGTNSYNEQFF. Complete variable domain (other parts from reference TRBV28 and TRBJ2-1): DVKVTQSSRYLVKRTGEKVFLECVQDMDHENMFWYRQDPGLGLRLIYFSYDVKMKEKGDIPEGYSVSREKKERFSLILESASTNQTSMYLCASSLAGTNSYNEQFFGPGTRLTVL.

This rearrangement joins TRBV23-1 to TRBJ1-3; the D gene is possibly TRBD1 (5 bases). TRBV23-1 is designated an ORF whose function remains uncertain. V was pared by 0 bases and J by 4 bases, with 16 bases between. The CDR3 sequence is 17 residues long. For the CDR3, the DNA is TGCGCCAGCAGTCAATCGAGGGGCAGGGCAGCGGGAAACACCATATATTTT. Translation gives CASSQSRGRAAGNTIYF.

The gene calls are TRBV25-1 and TRBJ2-3, with 8 positions matching TRBD2. Germline V gene lookup returns CDR1 MGHDK and CDR2 SYGVNS. V shed 5 bases and J 5 bases; nucleotides not matched to a gene: 9. The CDR3 is 15 residues long. The CDR3, as DNA: TGTGCCAGCAGTTCAATGCGGGAGGCCCAAGATACGCAGTATTTT. Protein product: CASSSMREAQDTQYF.

The chain uses TRBV6-5 and TRBJ1-3; 8 bases are a match to TRBD1. The CDR3 is made up of 14 amino acids. CDR1 and CDR2 from the germline V gene are MNHEY and SVGAGI. The trim removed 6 bases at V and 8 bases at J, leaving 9 bases unmatched. CDR3 residues: CASRNNGQGHTIYF. The CDR3 DNA reads TGTGCCAGCAGGAATAATGGACAGGGACACACCATATATTTT.

V usage is TRBV7-2 and J usage is TRBJ2-1; 12 bases fit TRBD2. The CDR3 loop spans 14 amino acids. Germline CDR1 reads SGHTA; CDR2 reads FQGNSA. After removal of 3 bases from V and 10 bases from J, the junction contained 4 bases not matched to a gene. The CDR3 spells CASSFLAGGWEQFF. For the CDR3, the DNA is TGTGCCAGCAGCTTTCTAGCGGGAGGGTGGGAGCAGTTCTTC.

This rearrangement joins TRBV6-1 to TRBJ1-5; 9 nucleotides align to TRBD1. Germline V CDR1 and CDR2: MNHNS, SASEGT. This CDR3 region has 13 residues. V lost 6 bases and J lost 5; bases outside the gene matches: 2. The CDR3 region has the DNA TGTGCCAGCAGGGGGACAGGGTATCAGCCCCAGCATTTT. It specifies CASRGTGYQPQHF.

The table lists this clone with a few counts. The rearrangement joins TRBV29-1 to TRBJ2-7; no reliable D call. The CDR3 is 12 residues long. The germline V and J ends were trimmed by 2 bases and 0 bases, with 5 bases remaining between them. Germline loops: CDR1 SQVTM, CDR2 ANQGSEA. The CDR3 sequence: CSVEHDSYEQYF. The CDR3 DNA reads TGCAGCGTTGAACATGACTCCTACGAGCAGTACTTC.

The chain carries TRBV6-1 and TRBJ1-4; no firm D call. Germline CDR1 is MNHNS and CDR2 is SASEGT. Trimming removed 6 bases at V and 4 bases at J, with 12 bases between. This CDR3 is built from 14 residues. CDR3 in amino acids: CASRRRQDNEKLFF. CDR3 sequence (DNA): TGTGCCAGCAGGCGTCGCCAGGATAATGAAAAACTGTTTTTT.

This clone was seen just once. The V call is TRBV27, the J call TRBJ1-4; maybe TRBD1 (6 bases). In germline, CDR1 is MNHEY, CDR2 SMNVEV (reference sequence). CDR3 length: 16 residues. The germline V and J ends were trimmed by 4 bases and 7 bases, with 19 bases remaining between them. CDR3 region: CASSSSGQPVSEKLFF. The DNA for the CDR3 is TGTGCCAGCAGTTCATCCGGACAGCCTGTTAGTGAAAAACTGTTTTTT.

This chain connects TRBV15 to TRBJ2-5; TRBD2 agrees at 7 bases. V lost 0 bases and J lost 5; bases outside the gene matches: 6. In germline, CDR1 is LNHNV, CDR2 YYDKDF (reference sequence). The CDR3 has 15 amino acids. CDR3 region: CATSRDRGGDETQYF. The DNA of the CDR3 is TGTGCCACCAGCAGAGATCGGGGAGGGGATGAGACCCAGTACTTC.

This clone occurred once. This chain joins TRBV28 and TRBJ2-7; D call uncertain. The length of the CDR3 is 12 residues. Germline V gene lookup returns CDR1 MDHEN and CDR2 SYDVKM. Deletions cut 4 bases from V and 7 bases from J, with 11 bases between. The CDR3 DNA reads as TGTGCCAGCAGTTATTCAGCCGGAGAGCAGTACTTC. This translates into CASSYSAGEQYF. The full variable domain, completed using reference TRBV28 and TRBJ2-7, is DVKVTQSSRYLVKRTGEKVFLECVQDMDHENMFWYRQDPGLGLRLIYFSYDVKMKEKGDIPEGYSVSREKKERFSLILESASTNQTSMYLCASSYSAGEQYFGPGTRLTVT.

V is TRBV4-2 and J is TRBJ2-7; D may be TRBD1 (6 bases). The CDR3 extends over 16 amino acids. The ends were cut back, 0 bases at V and 3 bases at J, with 15 bases in the middle. Germline CDR1 LGHNA, CDR2 YNFKEQ. The CDR3 region is CASSQDWEQGRYEQYF. The CDR3 region has the DNA TGTGCCAGCAGCCAAGATTGGGAACAGGGTCGCTACGAGCAGTACTTC.

V is TRBV7-2 and J is TRBJ2-5, with D perhaps TRBD2 (6 bases). Trimming left V 5 bases short and J 2 bases short, with 15 bases between. CDR1 is SGHTA and CDR2 is FQGNSA in the germline V gene. The CDR3 loop spans 15 amino acids. This CDR3 is CASSLNAAGQETQYF. In DNA, the CDR3 is TGTGCCAGCAGCCTCAATGCCGCGGGGCAAGAGACCCAGTACTTC. Variable domain in full (rest from reference TRBV7-2 and TRBJ2-5): GAGVSQSPSNKVTEKGKDVELRCDPISGHTALYWYRQSLGQGLEFLIYFQGNSAPDKSGLPSDRFSAERTGGSVSTLTIQRTQQEDSAVYLCASSLNAAGQETQYFGPGTRLLVL.

This clone has a single count. The chain joins TRBV6-6 to TRBJ2-7; D is ambiguous. With 7 bases removed from V and 0 bases from J, the gap between germline ends came to 7 bases. The CDR3 covers 12 residues. Per germline, CDR1 MNHNY and CDR2 SVGAGI (reference sequence). Here the CDR3 reads CASTASSYEQYF. CDR3 coding DNA: TGTGCCAGCACGGCCAGCTCCTACGAGCAGTACTTC.